This T cell receptor (beta chain) is from a study of blood T cell repertoires in COVID-19. Study in general: The United States, Italy and Spain provided the acute and convalescent COVID-19 samples. T cells, B-cell-depleted T cells, or PBMCs provided the cDNA or gDNA that served as material.

CDR3 length: 13 residues. The V gene's germline CDR1 is MDHEN and CDR2 SYDVKM. Trimming pared 10 bases from V and 5 bases from J, leaving 18 bases between. Original handling: Amplifying reference gene primers gave estimates of nucleated cell counts. Here immunoSEQ multiplex PCR was the method, and the copy in TCRdb shows in-frame clones only, minus some. V and J calls plus clone size are reproduced from that table; the DNA served to infer D and trimming. In the table there are about 120,000 clones, around 86% of which are singletons. Sequenced sample: peripheral blood. The sequence was collected from a man in his fifties or sixties with acute or convalescent COVID-19. The chain uses TRBV28 and TRBJ2-7, with D tentatively TRBD1 (6 bases). Written as DNA, the CDR3 is TGTGCCATCGGTACAGGGTGGGGCGACGAGCAGTACTTC. As protein: CAIGTGWGDEQYF.